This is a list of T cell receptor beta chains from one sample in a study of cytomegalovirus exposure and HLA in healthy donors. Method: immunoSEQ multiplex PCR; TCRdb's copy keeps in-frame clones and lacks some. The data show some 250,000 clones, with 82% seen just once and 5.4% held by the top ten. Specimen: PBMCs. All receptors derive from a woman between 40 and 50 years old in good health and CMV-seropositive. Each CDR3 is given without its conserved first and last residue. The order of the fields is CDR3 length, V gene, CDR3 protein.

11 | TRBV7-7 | ASSSGVYNEQF
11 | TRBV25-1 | ASRPTAVGTQY
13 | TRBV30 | AWSARDRDSDGYT
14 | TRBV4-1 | ASSQEAAAPNYGYT
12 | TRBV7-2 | ASSLHRENSPLH
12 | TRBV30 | ASSRAATNEKLF
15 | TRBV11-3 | ASSLSDRGWGTDTQY
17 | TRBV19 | ASSKGRGGNHGRNEKLF
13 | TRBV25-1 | ASSEYKGGTDTQY
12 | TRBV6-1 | ASRRGTGLNEQF
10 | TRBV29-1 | SVEPTDYGYT
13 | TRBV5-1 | ASSPQREASNEQF
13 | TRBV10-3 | AISDFSGRTDTQY
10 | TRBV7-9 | SSSVVSTEAF
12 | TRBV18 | ASSPDIGTDTQY
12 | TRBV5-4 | ASSFPTGLETQY
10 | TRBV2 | ASSVGPGGYT
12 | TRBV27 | ASGGTGSSYEQY
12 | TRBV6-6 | ASRSVAGLNIQY
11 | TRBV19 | ASSIGLHTEAF
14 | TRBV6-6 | ASSFSFRGPGNTIY
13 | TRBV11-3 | ASSSRPGTGTEAF
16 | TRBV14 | ASSPQALFDRGTAEQY
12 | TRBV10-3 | ATYPGQGQETQY